This TCR beta chain was sequenced in a study of Tregs in tolerant kidney transplant recipients. On the study more broadly: Recipients received nonmyeloablative bone marrow transplants from related graft donors, with transient mixed chimerism. General observations from the study: Antigen-driven expansion was suggested because donor-specific Tregs expanded more than all Tregs in tolerant patients.

Note on this clone: Its antigen remains unidentified. From the germline J gene comes the end of the CDR3, since the read stops 3 residues before it.

The CDR3 sequence is 15 residues long. Trimming shortened V by 6 bases and J by 0 bases, and 15 bases separated the two germline ends. Germline V gives CDR1 MNHEY, CDR2 SVGEGT. Unstimulated regulatory T cells (CD4+CD25+CD127-), CD4+CD25- non-regulatory cells, CD4 and CD8 cells were FACS-sorted from thawed PBMCs. Clones were sequenced by immunoSEQ multiplex PCR, and TCRdb holds only the in-frame ones, with some missing. The sample has 50,000 to 65,000 clones. The J gene is TRBJ2-7, the V gene TRBV6-2 or TRBV6-3; the D gene is possibly TRBD2 (6 bases). The TCR comes from a human donor who received a combined kidney and bone marrow transplant. The sequences come from CD4+ T cells from blood, collected before the transplant. The CDR3 bases that were read are TGTGCCAGCAGAGGGGACTGGCTGAGCTCCTACGAG. It is translated as CASRGDWLSSYE. The complete CDR3 reads CASRGDWLSSYEQYF.